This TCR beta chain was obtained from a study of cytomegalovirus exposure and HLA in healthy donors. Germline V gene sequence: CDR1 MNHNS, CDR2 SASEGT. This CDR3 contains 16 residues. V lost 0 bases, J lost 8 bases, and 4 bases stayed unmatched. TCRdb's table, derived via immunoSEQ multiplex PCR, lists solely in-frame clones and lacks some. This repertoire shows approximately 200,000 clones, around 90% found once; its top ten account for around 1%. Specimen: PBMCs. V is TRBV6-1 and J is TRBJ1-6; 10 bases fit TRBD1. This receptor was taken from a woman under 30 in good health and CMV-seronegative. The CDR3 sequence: CASSEAGGQGYSPLHF. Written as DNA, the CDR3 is TGTGCCAGCAGTGAAGCGGGGGGACAGGGGTATTCACCCCTCCACTTT.